In this sample, the clone carrying this TCR beta chain turned up many times. CDR1 and CDR2 (germline): DFQATT, SNEGSKA (reference sequence). The ends lost 6 bases at V and 0 bases at J; junction bases unmatched: 11. The CDR3 is 16 residues long. Time point defined: newly diagnosed GD, antithyroid drugs for less than 3 months. The TCR library was prepared using RNA isolated from PBMCs. This specimen comes from a study of regulatory T cells in long-lasting Graves disease. To make TCR beta libraries, researchers used iRepertoire HTBI primers and Arm-PCR of CDR3 regions. In TCRdb, the multiplex PCR reads were re-called with MiXCR into one record per CDR3 protein. The table includes hundreds of thousands of distinct CDR3 sequences, 15% to 20% detected once. This same sample was also taken into another study, of T cells in Graves' hyperthyroidism and ophthalmopathy.

V is TRBV20-1 and J is TRBJ1-1; TRBD1 aligns across 9 bases. This sequence originates from a young woman with Graves disease. This specimen consisted of peripheral blood mononuclear cells (PBMCs), obtained at new diagnosis, from a patient treated with antithyroid drugs. The DNA for the CDR3 is TGCAGTGCCCATCAGGCGGACAGGGGACTGAACACTGAAGCTTTCTTT. It yields the protein CSAHQADRGLNTEAFF.